These 15 T cell receptor beta chains share one sample of origin, sequenced in a study of blood T cell repertoires in COVID-19. Clones were sequenced by immunoSEQ multiplex PCR, and TCRdb holds only the in-frame ones, with some missing. The table has 310,000 or so clones, approximately 88% seen once. The sample was peripheral blood. Receptor source: a woman aged 45-60 years with active or convalescent COVID-19.

The rearrangement joins TRBV3-1 (or the pseudogene TRBV3-2) to TRBJ1-2; unclear D gene. Trimming took off 8 bases at V and 5 bases at J, with 15 bases between the two ends. This CDR3 contains 13 residues. The germline V gene encodes CDR1 LGHDT and CDR2 YNNKEL (reference sequence). The CDR3 region is CASGTTGDYGYTF. In DNA, the CDR3 is TGTGCCAGCGGCACGACGGGAGATTATGGCTACACCTTC.

The chain has TRBV5-5 and TRBJ1-2; the D is unclear. This CDR3 comprises 13 residues. The V gene's germline CDR1 is SGHKS and CDR2 YYEKEE (reference sequence). The V and J ends lost 3 bases and 4 bases respectively, with 10 bases between them. The CDR3 sequence: CASSSRQPYGYTF. CDR3 DNA: TGTGCCAGCAGCTCTCGACAACCCTATGGCTACACCTTC.

This clone has only a few counts. The gene calls are TRBV30 and TRBJ1-5; perhaps TRBD1 as D (6 bases). The V gene lost 5 bases and the J gene lost 1 base, with 15 bases spanning the gap. Germline lookup yields CDR1 GTSNPN and CDR2 SVGIG (reference sequence). The CDR3 covers 15 residues. The CDR3 DNA follows: TGTGCCTGGTCTCTCAGGGGAGGGAGCAATCAGCCCCAGCATTTT. Residues: CAWSLRGGSNQPQHF.

This clone is a singleton in its sample. The CDR3 region has the DNA TGCGCCAGCAGCTTGAGTTCGGGGTATGGCTACACCTTC. It encodes CASSLSSGYGYTF. This sequence joins TRBV5-1 and TRBJ1-2; D is ambiguous. This CDR3 spans 13 amino acids. Trimming shortened V by 1 base and J by 5 bases, and 9 bases separated the two germline ends. Germline CDR1 is SGHRS and CDR2 is YFSETQ.

The chain carries TRBV4-1 and TRBJ2-5; D is unresolved. This CDR3 comprises 14 residues. V dropped 1 base and J dropped 5 bases, with 11 bases sitting between them. Germline V CDR1 and CDR2: MGHRA, YSYEKL. The CDR3 reads CASSQVSLSETQYF. The CDR3 coding sequence is TGCGCCAGCAGCCAAGTGAGTCTGTCGGAGACCCAGTACTTC.

The chain joins TRBV7-2 to TRBJ1-2, with 9 bases that match TRBD1. CDR1 and CDR2 from the germline V gene are SGHTA and FQGNSA. This CDR3 region has 15 residues. With V trimmed by 4 bases and J by 7 bases, 10 bases remained unmatched. CDR3 amino acids: CASSSTRTGAAGYTF. CDR3 bases: TGTGCCAGCAGCTCGACCCGGACAGGGGCGGCTGGCTACACCTTC.

The rearrangement uses TRBV4-3 and TRBJ1-6; D uncertain. This CDR3 comprises 14 residues. V shed 0 bases and J shed 7 bases, with 7 bases lying between them. Germline CDR1 LGHNA, CDR2 YSLEER. The CDR3 region is CASSQDIVNSPLHF. CDR3 DNA: TGCGCCAGCAGCCAAGATATAGTGAATTCACCCCTCCACTTT.

The chain joins TRBV20-1 to TRBJ1-6; no firm D call. The CDR3 consists of 11 residues. CDR1 is DFQATT, CDR2 SNEGSKA, per germline (reference sequence). V gave up 6 bases and J gave up 14 bases, with 14 bases separating them. The CDR3 DNA is TGCAGTGCCCAGGAATTCCCTTCCCTCCACTTT. This encodes CSAQEFPSLHF.

This chain links TRBV7-6 with TRBJ2-3; D gene unclear. The length of the CDR3 is 12 residues. Trimming took off 3 bases at V and 5 bases at J, with 6 bases between the two ends. Germline CDR1 SGHVS, CDR2 FNYEAQ. The CDR3 bases are TGTGCCAGCAGCTTCCAAAAAGATACGCAGTATTTT. It yields the protein CASSFQKDTQYF.

The chain combines TRBV10-3 with TRBJ2-2; TRBD2 matches at 14 bases. The length of the CDR3 is 14 residues. V shed 10 bases and J 6 bases; nucleotides not matched to a gene: 4. CDR1 and CDR2 (germline): ENHRY, SYGVKD. CDR3 nucleotides: TGTGCCACCGGGACTAGCGGGAGCCCCGGGGAGCTGTTTTTT. As protein: CATGTSGSPGELFF.

CDR3 coding DNA: TGTGCCACCAGCAGAGACCGCGGGGACTCTACACAGTTCTTC. Amino acid sequence: CATSRDRGDSTQFF. The chain joins TRBV15 to TRBJ2-1; tentative D call: TRBD2 (6 bases). V was cut by 0 bases and J by 13 bases, with 16 bases left in between. This CDR3 spans 14 amino acids. The germline V gene has CDR1 LNHNV and CDR2 YYDKDF (reference sequence).

V is TRBV29-1 and J is TRBJ2-7; 9 bases align to TRBD1. The CDR3 has 14 amino acids. V dropped 4 bases and J dropped 2; count of bases not matched to a gene: 6. Germline loops: CDR1 SQVTM, CDR2 ANQGSEA. The CDR3 loop is CSVGLRQGAYEQYF. The CDR3 bases are TGCAGCGTTGGGTTGAGACAGGGGGCCTACGAGCAGTACTTC.

The chain employs TRBV7-2 and TRBJ1-5, with a weak D call TRBD1 (5 bases). This CDR3 is 15 amino acids long. The V gene lost 5 bases and the J gene lost 5 bases, with 16 bases spanning the gap. Germline V gene sequence: CDR1 SGHTA, CDR2 FQGNSA. CDR3 DNA: TGTGCCAGCAGCCACAGCGCAGACAGATATCAGCCCCAGCATTTT. It codes for CASSHSADRYQPQHF.

The rearrangement uses TRBV29-1 and TRBJ2-7, with 16 bases lining up with TRBD2. V shed 5 bases and J 4 bases; nucleotides not matched to a gene: 8. The germline V gene encodes CDR1 SQVTM and CDR2 ANQGSEA. The CDR3 loop spans 16 amino acids. The CDR3: CSVIMVGLAGGYEQYF. In DNA form, the CDR3 reads TGCAGCGTTATAATGGTGGGACTAGCGGGAGGGTACGAGCAGTACTTC.

The V gene is TRBV18, the J gene TRBJ2-7; D possibly corresponds to TRBD1 (5 bases). The V end lost 1 base, the J end lost 1 base, and 8 bases lay between the germline ends. This CDR3 is 14 amino acids long. Germline V lookup: CDR1 KGHSH, CDR2 LQKENI. The CDR3 nucleotides read TGTGCCAGCTCACCACAGGGGCAATCCTACGAGCAGTACTTC. Translation gives CASSPQGQSYEQYF. The variable domain in full, with the rest retrieved from reference TRBV18 and TRBJ2-7, is NAGVMQNPRHLVRRRGQEARLRCSPMKGHSHVYWYRQLPEEGLKFMVYLQKENIIDESGMPKERFSAEFPKEGPSILRIQQVVRGDSAAYFCASSPQGQSYEQYFGPGTRLTVT.